The rows below give T cell receptor beta chains drawn from one sample of a study of blood T cell repertoires in COVID-19. Libraries were prepared by immunoSEQ multiplex PCR; TCRdb keeps only in-frame clonotypes and omits some of them. The sample shows around 260,000 clones, more than 80% of them seen only once. The specimen sequenced was peripheral blood. These receptors originate from a woman aged 25-40 years with active or convalescent COVID-19. The CDR3 runs from the conserved cysteine through the conserved F or W. The D gene is left open where the match is weak. Where a row states a size, it is once, few, many or the class of an expanded clone; other rows omit it.

TRBV5-1	TRBJ2-1	.	TRBD1	14	TGCGCCAGCAGCTTGGGGGGACAGGGGAATGAGCAGTTCTTC	CASSLGGQGNEQFF
TRBV6-2/TRBV6-3	TRBJ1-5	once	.	15	TGTGCCAGCAGTTACCCCTGGGGAGCCGGTCAGCCCCAGCATTTT	CASSYPWGAGQPQHF
TRBV7-6	TRBJ1-1	.	TRBD1	15	TGTGCCAGCAGCTTAGCGTCGTATCGGACAGGGGAAGCTTTCTTT	CASSLASYRTGEAFF
TRBV4-3	TRBJ2-7	.	TRBD1	16	TGCGCCAGCAGCCAAGACCTGACAGGGGGCACCTACGAGCAGTACTTC	CASSQDLTGGTYEQYF
TRBV4-2	TRBJ1-4	.	TRBD1	16	TGTGCCAGCAGCCAAGAATTAGGACAGGGTTCTGAAAAACTGTTTTTT	CASSQELGQGSEKLFF
TRBV30	TRBJ1-1	once	.	13	TGTGCCTGGAGTGTTGGGGGGTACACTGAAGCTTTCTTT	CAWSVGGYTEAFF
TRBV12-3/TRBV12-4	TRBJ1-5	.	TRBD1	13	TGTGCCAGCAGTCCAGGGGGGAATCAGCCCCAGCATTTT	CASSPGGNQPQHF
TRBV30	TRBJ2-1	.	.	14	TGTGCCTGGAGTGTCGGGGGATCCTACAATGAGCAGTTCTTC	CAWSVGGSYNEQFF
TRBV29-1	TRBJ1-2	.	.	13	TGCAGCGTTGAAGAGGGGAGGGTAGGGAGCTACACCTTC	CSVEEGRVGSYTF
TRBV2	TRBJ2-3	.	.	14	TGTGCCAGCAGTATGGGACTTTTTACAGATACGCAGTATTTT	CASSMGLFTDTQYF
TRBV18	TRBJ1-2	once	.	13	TGTGCCAGCTCACGGGGGCCACAGTATGGCTACACCTTC	CASSRGPQYGYTF
TRBV15	TRBJ2-3	.	TRBD2	16	TGTGCCACCAGCCCTCGACTAGCGGGGCCCGCAGATACGCAGTATTTT	CATSPRLAGPADTQYF
TRBV28	TRBJ1-5	.	.	14	TGTGCCAGCAGTTTTCACAGCCTTCATCAGCCCCAGCATTTT	CASSFHSLHQPQHF
TRBV18	TRBJ2-5	.	.	12	TGTGCCAGCTCACCAAGGGGGGAGACCCAGTACTTC	CASSPRGETQYF
TRBV18	TRBJ1-3	.	.	19	TGTGCCAGCTCACCTCTCGCCGCCGGGTTTTCAAACTCTGGAAACACCATATATTTT	CASSPLAAGFSNSGNTIYF
TRBV6-2/TRBV6-3	TRBJ2-1	.	TRBD2	15	TGTGCCAGCAGCCCTGTCGCGGGGGGCCACAATGAGCAGTTCTTC	CASSPVAGGHNEQFF
TRBV19	TRBJ2-3	once	TRBD2	15	TGTGCCAGTAGTATAATAAGCGGGGGCACAGATACGCAGTATTTT	CASSIISGGTDTQYF
TRBV9	TRBJ1-2	.	TRBD1	14	TGTGCCAGCAGCGGATACAGGGGGGTCTATGGCTACACCTTC	CASSGYRGVYGYTF
TRBV19	TRBJ2-1	.	.	15	TGTGCCAGTAGTAAGGTTGCTAGCTCCTACAATGAGCAGTTCTTC	CASSKVASSYNEQFF
TRBV10-3	TRBJ1-2	.	TRBD1	14	TGTGCCATCCAGGGGGCCTCATCTCCAAGTGGCTACACCTTC	CAIQGASSPSGYTF
TRBV6-5	TRBJ2-1	few	TRBD2	15	TGTGCCAGCAGGCGTAACGGGGGGGCAGGTAATGAGCAGTTCTTC	CASRRNGGAGNEQFF
TRBV30	TRBJ2-3	.	TRBD1	17	TGTGCCTGGAGTGAGGGGACAGGGCTAACGAGCACAGATACGCAGTATTTT	CAWSEGTGLTSTDTQYF
TRBV6-6	TRBJ1-2	.	.	14	TGTGCCAGCAGTTACCCAGACAGGAACTATGGCTACACCTTC	CASSYPDRNYGYTF
TRBV5-4	TRBJ2-5	.	TRBD1	15	TGTGCCAGCACATATTTCTCAGGGGGCCAAGAGACCCAGTACTTC	CASTYFSGGQETQYF
TRBV27	TRBJ1-1	few	.	14	TGTGCCAGCAGTCCAACCGGAGGTGACACTGAAGCTTTCTTT	CASSPTGGDTEAFF
TRBV7-8	TRBJ2-3	.	.	13	TGTGCCAGCAGCCCCGGTTTACCCGATACGCAGTATTTT	CASSPGLPDTQYF
TRBV5-5	TRBJ1-1	.	.	13	TGTGCCAGCAGCTCTACAGGCCCCGGCGGAGCTTTCTTT	CASSSTGPGGAFF
TRBV28	TRBJ1-1	.	.	13	TGTGCCAGTACCACACAGCTGAACACTGAAGCTTTCTTT	CASTTQLNTEAFF
TRBV11-2	TRBJ2-7	few	TRBD1	14	TGTGCCAGCAGCCCCCGACAGGGTTCCTACGAGCAGTACTTC	CASSPRQGSYEQYF
TRBV5-6	TRBJ1-2	.	.	13	TGTGCCAGCAGCTTGGAGAGGAGAGATGGCTACACCTTC	CASSLERRDGYTF
TRBV3-1/TRBV3-2	TRBJ1-1	.	.	16	TGTGCCAGCAGCCAAGCGGGGGGCCCTCGTAACACTGAAGCTTTCTTT	CASSQAGGPRNTEAFF
TRBV27	TRBJ1-1	.	.	13	TGTGCCAGCAGTTTATCCCAGGCTGCTGAAGCTTTCTTT	CASSLSQAAEAFF
TRBV30	TRBJ2-7	.	.	19	TGTGCCTGGAGCACCCACGGGGGTGGCGGCGGGGTTATCTCCTACGAGCAGTACTTC	CAWSTHGGGGGVISYEQYF
TRBV28	TRBJ1-3	.	TRBD1	16	TGTGCCAGCAGTTTGGAACAGGGGGCTGGTGGAAACACCATATATTTT	CASSLEQGAGGNTIYF
TRBV15	TRBJ2-5	.	.	15	TGTGCCACCAGCAGATCGCGTCAGGTCCAAGAGACCCAGTACTTC	CATSRSRQVQETQYF
TRBV5-4	TRBJ1-1	once	.	14	TGTGCCAGCAGCCCAGGGGTGTTGAACACTGAAGCTTTCTTT	CASSPGVLNTEAFF